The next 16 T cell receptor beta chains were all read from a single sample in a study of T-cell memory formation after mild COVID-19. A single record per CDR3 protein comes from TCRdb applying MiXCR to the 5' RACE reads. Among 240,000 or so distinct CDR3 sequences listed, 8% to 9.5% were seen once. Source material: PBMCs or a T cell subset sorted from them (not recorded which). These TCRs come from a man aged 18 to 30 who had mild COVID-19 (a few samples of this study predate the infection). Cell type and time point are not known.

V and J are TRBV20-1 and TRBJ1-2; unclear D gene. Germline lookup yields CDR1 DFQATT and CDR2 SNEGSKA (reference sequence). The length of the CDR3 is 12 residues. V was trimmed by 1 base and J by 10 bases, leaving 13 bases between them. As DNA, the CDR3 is TGCAGTGCTAGAGCCCCCCGAGTGTTCTACACCTTC. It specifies CSARAPRVFYTF.

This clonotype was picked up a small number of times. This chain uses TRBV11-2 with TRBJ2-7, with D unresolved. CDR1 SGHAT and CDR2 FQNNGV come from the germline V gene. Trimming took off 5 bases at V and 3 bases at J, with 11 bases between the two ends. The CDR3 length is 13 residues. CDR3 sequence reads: CASSPFALYEQYF. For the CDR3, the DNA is TGTGCCAGCAGCCCATTTGCCCTCTACGAGCAGTACTTC.

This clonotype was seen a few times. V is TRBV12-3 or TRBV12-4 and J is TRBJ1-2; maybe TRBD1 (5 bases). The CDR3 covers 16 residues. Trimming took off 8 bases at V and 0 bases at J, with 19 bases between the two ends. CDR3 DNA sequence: TGTGCCAGCTTTTCCCGCGTGGGGCGGTCTAACTATGGCTACACCTTC. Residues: CASFSRVGRSNYGYTF.

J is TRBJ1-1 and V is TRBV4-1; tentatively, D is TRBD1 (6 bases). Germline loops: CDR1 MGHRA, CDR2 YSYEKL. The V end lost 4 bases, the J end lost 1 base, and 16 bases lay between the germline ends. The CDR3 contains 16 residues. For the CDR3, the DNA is TGCGCCAGCAGCCGAGGGATCGGACAGCGGAACACTGAAGCTTTCTTT. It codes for CASSRGIGQRNTEAFF.

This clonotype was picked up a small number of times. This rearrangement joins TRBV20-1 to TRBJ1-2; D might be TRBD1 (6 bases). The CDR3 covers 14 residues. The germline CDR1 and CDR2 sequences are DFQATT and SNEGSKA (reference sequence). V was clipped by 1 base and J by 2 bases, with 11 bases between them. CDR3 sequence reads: CSARGGQFNYGYTF. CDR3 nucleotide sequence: TGCAGTGCTAGAGGTGGACAGTTCAACTATGGCTACACCTTC.

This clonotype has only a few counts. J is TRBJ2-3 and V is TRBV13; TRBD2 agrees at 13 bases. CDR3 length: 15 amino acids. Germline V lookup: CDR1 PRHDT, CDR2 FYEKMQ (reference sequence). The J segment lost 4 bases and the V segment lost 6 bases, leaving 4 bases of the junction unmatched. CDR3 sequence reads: CASRLAGGPPDTQYF. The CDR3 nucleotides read TGTGCCAGCAGACTAGCGGGGGGGCCGCCAGATACGCAGTATTTT.

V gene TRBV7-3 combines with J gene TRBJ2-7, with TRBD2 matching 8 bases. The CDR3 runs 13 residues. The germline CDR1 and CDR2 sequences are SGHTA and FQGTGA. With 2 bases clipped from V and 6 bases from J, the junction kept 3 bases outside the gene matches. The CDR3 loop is CASSLRRGAEQYF. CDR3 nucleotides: TGTGCCAGCAGCTTACGGCGGGGGGCCGAGCAGTACTTC.

The CDR3 here is CASSIAQRTEAFF. The CDR3 DNA follows: TGTGCCAGTAGTATAGCCCAGAGGACTGAAGCTTTCTTT. The V and J genes are TRBV19 and TRBJ1-1; D not resolved. Germline V gene lookup returns CDR1 LNHDA and CDR2 SQIVND (reference sequence). The CDR3 extends over 13 amino acids. The V and J ends lost 1 base and 5 bases respectively, with 8 bases between them. The variable domain in full, completed from reference TRBV19 and TRBJ1-1, reads DGGITQSPKYLFRKEGQNVTLSCEQNLNHDAMYWYRQDPGQGLRLIYYSQIVNDFQKGDIAEGYSVSREKKESFPLTVTSAQKNPTAFYLCASSIAQRTEAFFGQGTRLTVV.

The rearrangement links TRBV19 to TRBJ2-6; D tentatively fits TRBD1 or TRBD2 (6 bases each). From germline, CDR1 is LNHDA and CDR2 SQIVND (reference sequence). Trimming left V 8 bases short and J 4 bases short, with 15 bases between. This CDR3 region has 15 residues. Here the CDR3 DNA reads TGTGCCAGTGGGGAAACGGGGGCCGGGGCCAACGTCCTGACTTTC. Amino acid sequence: CASGETGAGANVLTF.

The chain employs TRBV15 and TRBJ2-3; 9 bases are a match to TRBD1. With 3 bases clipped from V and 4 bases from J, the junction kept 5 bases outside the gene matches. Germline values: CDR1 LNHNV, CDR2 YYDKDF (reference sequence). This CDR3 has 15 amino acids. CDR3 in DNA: TGTGCCACCAGCAGGGACAGGGGTGGCGCAGATACGCAGTATTTT. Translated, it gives CATSRDRGGADTQYF.

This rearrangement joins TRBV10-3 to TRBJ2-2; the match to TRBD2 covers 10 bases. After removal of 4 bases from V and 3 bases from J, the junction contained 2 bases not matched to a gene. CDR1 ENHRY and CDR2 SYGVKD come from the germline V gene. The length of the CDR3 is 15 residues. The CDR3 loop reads CAISGLAGDTGELFF. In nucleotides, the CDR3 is TGTGCCATCAGTGGGCTAGCGGGGGACACCGGGGAGCTGTTTTTT.

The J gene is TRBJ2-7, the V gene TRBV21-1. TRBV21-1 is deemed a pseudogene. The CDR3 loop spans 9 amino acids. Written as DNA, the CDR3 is TGTGCCAGCAGCAAAGAGGATGGCGTC. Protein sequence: CASSKEDGV.

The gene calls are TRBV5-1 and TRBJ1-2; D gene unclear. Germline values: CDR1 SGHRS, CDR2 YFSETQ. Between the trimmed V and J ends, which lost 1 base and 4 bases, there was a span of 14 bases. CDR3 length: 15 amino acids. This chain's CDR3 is CASSLSGRMTYGYTF. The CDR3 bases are TGCGCCAGCAGCTTGTCCGGACGGATGACCTATGGCTACACCTTC.

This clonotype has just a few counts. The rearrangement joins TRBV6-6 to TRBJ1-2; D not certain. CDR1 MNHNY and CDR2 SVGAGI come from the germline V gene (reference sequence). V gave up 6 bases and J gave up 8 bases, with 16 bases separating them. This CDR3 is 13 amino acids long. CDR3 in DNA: TGTGCCAGCAGCCCGGCCTCGGTTTGGGGCTACACCTTC. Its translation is CASSPASVWGYTF.

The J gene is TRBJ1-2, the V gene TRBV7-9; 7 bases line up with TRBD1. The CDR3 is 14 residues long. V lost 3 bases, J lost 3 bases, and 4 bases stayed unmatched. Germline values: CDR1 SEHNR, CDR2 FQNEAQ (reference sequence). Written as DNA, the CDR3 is TGTGCCAGCAGCTTGGAGGGGGCGTACTATGGCTACACCTTC. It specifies CASSLEGAYYGYTF.

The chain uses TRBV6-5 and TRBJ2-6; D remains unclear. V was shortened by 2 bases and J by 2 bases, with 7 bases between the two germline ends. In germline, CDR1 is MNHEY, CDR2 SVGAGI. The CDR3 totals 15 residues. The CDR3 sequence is CASSYGRPGANVLTF. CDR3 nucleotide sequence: TGTGCCAGCAGTTACGGCAGGCCTGGGGCCAACGTCCTGACTTTC.